The 30 T cell receptor beta chains in this list originate from one sample, sequenced in a study of post-analysis software for immune sequencing data. Their antigen targets remain unknown. The study's findings and limits: In patients, five or six TRBV segments were more frequent than in controls, with TRBV5-6, TRBV5-1 and TRBV20-1 among them.

Presence of unique molecular identifiers characterized the TCR beta cDNA libraries. TCRdb fed the PCR reads into MiXCR, producing one record per CDR3 protein. Of fewer than 600,000 distinct CDR3 sequences in the sample, under 55% were seen once. Source material: blood. Source of these receptors: a girl between 5 and 17 years old with multiple sclerosis.

The chain employs TRBV7-9 and TRBJ2-1, with D perhaps matching TRBD1 (5 bases). V lost 1 base and J 10 bases, leaving 11 bases between the germline ends. The V gene's germline CDR1 is SEHNR and CDR2 FQNEAQ (reference sequence). The CDR3 covers 13 residues. In DNA, the CDR3 is TGTGCCAGCAGCTTAGTTGGGGCCCCGGAGCAGTTCTTC. Residues: CASSLVGAPEQFF. Full variable domain (rest looked up from reference TRBV7-9 and TRBJ2-1): DTGVSQNPRHKITKRGQNVTFRCDPISEHNRLYWYRQTLGQGPEFLTYFQNEAQLEKSRLLSDRFSAERPKGSFSTLEIQRTEQGDSAMYLCASSLVGAPEQFFGPGTRLTVL.

This clonotype was recorded once. V usage is TRBV7-9 and J usage is TRBJ2-4; D may be TRBD2 (5 bases). CDR1 is SEHNR, CDR2 FQNEAQ, per germline (reference sequence). CDR3 length: 16 amino acids. The V end lost 4 bases, the J end lost 0 bases, and 13 bases lay between the germline ends. DNA for the CDR3: TGTGCCAGCAGCTCAAGGACTGACCTAGCCAAAAACATTCAGTACTTC. It specifies CASSSRTDLAKNIQYF.

The chain is built from TRBV7-9 and TRBJ2-5; D possibly corresponds to TRBD2 (5 bases). In germline, CDR1 is SEHNR, CDR2 FQNEAQ (reference sequence). Trimming took off 5 bases at V and 1 base at J, with 14 bases between the two ends. This CDR3 contains 15 residues. CDR3 amino acids: CASSQGSSSQETQYF. The DNA for the CDR3 is TGTGCCAGCAGCCAAGGGAGTTCTAGCCAAGAGACCCAGTACTTC.

The genes are TRBV7-2 and TRBJ2-1; D unresolved. Germline assignment: CDR1 SGHTA and CDR2 FQGNSA. The ends were cut back, 5 bases at V and 7 bases at J, with 18 bases in the middle. The CDR3 spans 15 residues. The CDR3 region is CASSPVRDGWNEQFF. The CDR3 bases are TGTGCCAGCAGCCCAGTAAGGGATGGGTGGAATGAGCAGTTCTTC. Full variable domain (rest looked up from reference TRBV7-2 and TRBJ2-1): GAGVSQSPSNKVTEKGKDVELRCDPISGHTALYWYRQSLGQGLEFLIYFQGNSAPDKSGLPSDRFSAERTGGSVSTLTIQRTQQEDSAVYLCASSPVRDGWNEQFFGPGTRLTVL.

This chain uses TRBV12-3 or TRBV12-4 with TRBJ2-6; D remains ambiguous. The length of the CDR3 is 15 residues. Trimming removed 5 bases from V and 0 bases from J, with 8 bases in between. CDR3 sequence (DNA): TGTGCCAGCAGTGTACAGCCCTCTGGGGCCAACGTCCTGACTTTC. Amino acid sequence: CASSVQPSGANVLTF.

V gene TRBV6-1 combines with J gene TRBJ2-7, with 7 bases that match TRBD1. The CDR3 length is 14 residues. Germline loops: CDR1 MNHNS, CDR2 SASEGT. The V segment lost 1 base and the J segment 4 bases; nucleotides outside the gene matches: 4. The CDR3 region is CASSEGDRAYEQYF. CDR3 nucleotides: TGTGCCAGCAGTGAAGGAGACAGGGCTTACGAGCAGTACTTC.

The V and J genes are TRBV6-2 or TRBV6-3 and TRBJ2-7; weak D call: TRBD1 (5 bases). CDR1 is MNHEY and CDR2 is SVGEGT in the germline V gene. V was trimmed by 5 bases and J by 3 bases, leaving 8 bases between them. This CDR3 is 12 amino acids long. CDR3 bases: TGTGCCAGCAGTCAACAGGACTACGAGCAGTACTTC. Its translation is CASSQQDYEQYF.

The chain recombines TRBV15 with TRBJ2-3, with D perhaps assigned TRBD1 or TRBD2 (5 bases each). The CDR3 covers 17 residues. Germline V lookup: CDR1 LNHNV, CDR2 YYDKDF (reference sequence). The ends were cut back, 5 bases at V and 3 bases at J, with 21 bases in the middle. This CDR3 reads CATSAGEGRDLTDTQYF. The CDR3 DNA reads as TGTGCCACCAGCGCGGGCGAGGGGCGCGACTTAACAGATACGCAGTATTTT.

V is TRBV28 and J is TRBJ2-7, with D hard to call. The CDR3 consists of 13 residues. Germline V lookup: CDR1 MDHEN, CDR2 SYDVKM. Trimming cost V 3 bases and J 11 bases, with 17 bases left between them. CDR3 DNA: TGTGCCAGCAGTTTGCTCCCTCGCCCGACGGAGTACTTC. It is translated as CASSLLPRPTEYF.

A few counts support this clonotype. V is TRBV7-2 and J is TRBJ1-1, with no clear D. Per germline, CDR1 SGHTA and CDR2 FQGNSA. CDR3 length: 15 amino acids. The germline V and J ends were trimmed by 7 bases and 0 bases, with 15 bases remaining between them. CDR3 in DNA: TGTGCCAGCACGGCCCGAATGGCTATGAACACTGAAGCTTTCTTT. Its translation is CASTARMAMNTEAFF.

In this sample, this clonotype turned up a few times. The chain uses TRBV5-1 and TRBJ2-7; D remains unclear. The CDR3 spans 14 residues. Germline CDR1 reads SGHRS; CDR2 reads YFSETQ. V was pared by 0 bases and J by 1 base, with 8 bases between. The CDR3 loop is CASSLDPGSYEQYF. In nucleotides, the CDR3 is TGCGCCAGCAGCTTGGACCCGGGTTCCTACGAGCAGTACTTC.

This chain's CDR3 is CASSVAGQGNEQFF. Written as DNA, the CDR3 is TGCGCCAGCAGCGTAGCGGGACAGGGGAATGAGCAGTTCTTC. V and J are TRBV5-1 and TRBJ2-1; 10 nucleotides match TRBD1. The CDR3 totals 14 residues. Germline V lookup: CDR1 SGHRS, CDR2 YFSETQ. The J segment lost 7 bases and the V segment lost 4 bases, leaving 5 bases of the junction unmatched.

The gene calls are TRBV11-2 and TRBJ2-7; tentative D call: TRBD2 (6 bases). The germline V gene encodes CDR1 SGHAT and CDR2 FQNNGV. This CDR3 has 15 amino acids. V lost 5 bases and J lost 5, with 19 bases in between. CDR3 DNA: TGTGCCAGCAGCCCGAGGGCGGGGATAGATAACGAGCAGTACTTC. It is translated as CASSPRAGIDNEQYF.

The V and J genes are TRBV11-2 and TRBJ2-1; possible D gene TRBD1, 5 bases. The CDR3 has 13 residues. Deletions cut 6 bases from V and 4 bases from J, with 10 bases between. Germline assignment: CDR1 SGHAT and CDR2 FQNNGV. The CDR3 DNA reads TGTGCCAGCAGTCCCGGACATTACAATGAGCAGTTCTTC. This translates into CASSPGHYNEQFF.

Notes on this clonotype: Compared with germline, one end of the junction differs, possibly owing to a read error. This chain uses TRBV6-2 or TRBV6-3 with TRBJ2-7; 9 nucleotides line up with TRBD1. The CDR3 is 14 residues long. Germline assignment: CDR1 MNHEY and CDR2 SVGEGT. The CDR3 bases are TGTGCCGGCAGTCCGACAGGGGGTGACTACGAGCAGTACTTC. Protein sequence: CAGSPTGGDYEQYF.

The gene calls are TRBV20-1 and TRBJ2-7, with a weak D call TRBD1 (6 bases). Trimming took 6 bases from V and 2 from J, leaving 17 bases between them. The germline gives CDR1 DFQATT, CDR2 SNEGSKA (reference sequence). The CDR3 is 14 residues long. The DNA of the CDR3 is TGCAGTGCCCCACGGACAGATACTACCTACGAGCAGTACTTC. Encoded protein: CSAPRTDTTYEQYF.

This clonotype was counted a few times. This chain links TRBV14 with TRBJ2-7; 8 positions match TRBD1. The germline V gene encodes CDR1 SGHDN and CDR2 FVKESK. The CDR3 runs to 17 residues. J lost 2 bases, V lost 4 bases, and 13 bases had no gene match. CDR3 sequence: CASSPGWSDRGPYEQYF. CDR3 nucleotides: TGTGCCAGCAGCCCCGGCTGGAGCGACAGGGGACCCTACGAGCAGTACTTC.

This rearrangement joins TRBV4-1 to TRBJ2-3, with 8 positions matching TRBD2. The CDR3 extends over 15 amino acids. Trimming at V came to 0 bases and at J to 5 bases, leaving 4 bases not matched to a gene. The germline CDR1 and CDR2 sequences are MGHRA and YSYEKL. CDR3 DNA: TGCGCCAGCAGCCAAGAAGCGGGAGAAATAGATACGCAGTATTTT. Encoded protein: CASSQEAGEIDTQYF.

This clonotype was picked up a small number of times. The chain has TRBV4-3 and TRBJ2-1, with 11 bases identical to TRBD1. The CDR3 sequence is 16 residues long. The germline V gene encodes CDR1 LGHNA and CDR2 YSLEER. V dropped 0 bases and J dropped 6; count of bases not matched to a gene: 4. The CDR3 protein is CASSQDRGTGGNEQFF. The CDR3 coding sequence is TGCGCCAGCAGCCAAGATCGAGGGACAGGGGGCAATGAGCAGTTCTTC.

The chain joins TRBV27 to TRBJ1-2; D unclear. Germline V lookup: CDR1 MNHEY, CDR2 SMNVEV (reference sequence). The V end lost 3 bases, the J end lost 0 bases, and 8 bases lay between the germline ends. The CDR3 is 14 residues long. The CDR3 DNA follows: TGTGCCAGCAGTTTGAGTTGGGCTAACTATGGCTACACCTTC. It specifies CASSLSWANYGYTF.

The chain recombines TRBV7-9 with TRBJ2-5; D possibly corresponds to TRBD1 (6 bases). The V end was cut by 2 bases, the J end by 4 bases, with 26 bases between. CDR1 is SEHNR, CDR2 FQNEAQ, per germline (reference sequence). The CDR3 has 19 residues. CDR3 DNA sequence: TGTGCCAGCAGCTTATTAGGGTCCGGGACAAGAGTCGGCCGAGAGACCCAGTACTTC. Translating gives CASSLLGSGTRVGRETQYF.

J is TRBJ2-3 and V is TRBV2; tentatively, D is TRBD2 (5 bases). The germline CDR1 and CDR2 sequences are SNHLY and FYNNEI. V lost 8 bases, J lost 0 bases, and 21 bases lay in between. The CDR3 is 17 amino acids. This CDR3 reads CASGFSSSTSSTDTQYF. DNA for the CDR3: TGTGCCAGCGGGTTCTCTAGCTCTACCTCTAGCACAGATACGCAGTATTTT.

CDR3 in DNA: TGCAGTGCCACGTTGGCGGGAGTTCCCTACGAGCAGTACTTC. Its protein is CSATLAGVPYEQYF. This chain uses TRBV20-1 with TRBJ2-7; TRBD2 aligns across 7 bases. Germline lookup yields CDR1 DFQATT and CDR2 SNEGSKA (reference sequence). V was pared by 6 bases and J by 2 bases, with 10 bases of the junction left unmatched. CDR3 size: 14 residues.

This clonotype has just a few counts. V and J are TRBV5-1 and TRBJ2-1; weak D call: TRBD2 (6 bases). CDR1 SGHRS and CDR2 YFSETQ come from the germline V gene. V dropped 2 bases and J dropped 6 bases, with 9 bases sitting between them. The CDR3 spans 13 residues. CDR3 sequence (DNA): TGCGCCAGCAGCTTCAACGGGGGCAATGAGCAGTTCTTC. Translated, it gives CASSFNGGNEQFF.

Remarks on this clonotype: A clone one base away is much larger, so this may be a read error. Lacking the conserved final phenylalanine or tryptophan, this CDR3 likely reflects a read error. The rearrangement joins TRBV20-1 to TRBJ2-7, with 8 positions matching TRBD1. The CDR3 covers 12 residues. Germline CDR1 reads DFQATT; CDR2 reads SNEGSKA (reference sequence). Trimming cost V 2 bases and J 7 bases; bases outside gene matches: 4. In DNA form, the CDR3 reads TGCAGTGCTAGACAGGGGGCGGGGGAGCAGTACTCC. Protein sequence: CSARQGAGEQYS.

A few counts support this clonotype. The chain employs TRBV18 and TRBJ2-7; TRBD2 agrees at 10 bases. Per the germline V gene, CDR1 is KGHSH and CDR2 is LQKENI. This CDR3 comprises 14 residues. V lost 3 bases, J lost 5 bases, and 4 bases stayed unmatched. The CDR3 region is CASSPLAGGNEQYF. CDR3 bases: TGTGCCAGCTCACCCTTAGCGGGAGGAAACGAGCAGTACTTC.

This chain joins TRBV6-6 and TRBJ1-6; D is possibly TRBD1 (6 bases). This CDR3 spans 15 amino acids. Germline CDR1 reads MNHNY; CDR2 reads SVGAGI (reference sequence). V gave up 0 bases and J gave up 8 bases, with 11 bases separating them. CDR3 nucleotide sequence: TGTGCCAGCAGTTACTCGAGGGGGATGGATTCACCCCTCCACTTT. Residues: CASSYSRGMDSPLHF.

This clonotype was detected a few times. V gene TRBV29-1 combines with J gene TRBJ2-6; D is unclear. This CDR3 is 17 amino acids long. Trimming took 0 bases from V and 4 from J, leaving 16 bases between them. CDR1 is SQVTM and CDR2 is ANQGSEA in the germline V gene. The CDR3 nucleotides are TGCAGCGTTGAAGAGTTTGCGCGTGTCTCCGGGGCCAACGTCCTGACTTTC. Its translation is CSVEEFARVSGANVLTF. The whole variable domain, filled in from reference TRBV29-1 and TRBJ2-6, reads SAVISQKPSRDICQRGTSLTIQCQVDSQVTMMFWYRQQPGQSLTLIATANQGSEATYESGFVIDKFPISRPNLTFSTLTVSNMSPEDSSIYLCSVEEFARVSGANVLTFGAGSRLTVL.

The chain has TRBV7-2 and TRBJ2-5; D gene unclear. TRBJ2-7 explains the end of the DNA better; the J call may be wrong. Germline-derived CDR1 and CDR2 are SGHTA and FQGNSA. The CDR3 runs to 13 residues. CDR3 DNA sequence: TGTGCCAGCAGCTTATCGGTCGAGGTCGAGCAGTACTTC. It is translated as CASSLSVEVEQYF.

With regard to this clonotype: One end of the junction fails to match germline, which may point to a read error. The gene calls are TRBV7-2 and TRBJ2-7, with 7 nucleotides matching TRBD2. CDR1 and CDR2 from the germline V gene are SGHTA and FQGNSA. The CDR3 consists of 15 residues. CDR3 nucleotide sequence: TGTGCCAGCGGCTTAGCGCTAGCGGAATCCTACGAGCAGTACTTC. This translates into CASGLALAESYEQYF.